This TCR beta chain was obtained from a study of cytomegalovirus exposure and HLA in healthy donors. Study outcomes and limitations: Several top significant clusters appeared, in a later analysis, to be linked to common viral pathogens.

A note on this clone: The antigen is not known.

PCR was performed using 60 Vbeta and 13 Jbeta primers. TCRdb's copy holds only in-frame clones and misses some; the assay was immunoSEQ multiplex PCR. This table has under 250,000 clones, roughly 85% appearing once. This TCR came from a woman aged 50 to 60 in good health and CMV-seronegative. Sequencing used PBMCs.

The CDR3 coding sequence is TGTGCCAGCAGTCTGGACAGGTACAATGAGCAGTTCTTC. It codes for CASSLDRYNEQFF. The rearrangement uses TRBV2 and TRBJ2-1, with 7 positions matching TRBD1. Germline V gene data show CDR1 as SNHLY and CDR2 as FYNNEI. V dropped 5 bases and J dropped 4; count of bases not matched to a gene: 2. The CDR3 spans 13 residues. Full variable domain (remainder filled in from reference TRBV2 and TRBJ2-1): EPEVTQTPSHQVTQMGQEVILRCVPISNHLYFYWYRQILGQKVEFLVSFYNNEISEKSEIFDDQFSVERPDGSNFTLKIRSTKLEDSAMYFCASSLDRYNEQFFGPGTRLTVL.